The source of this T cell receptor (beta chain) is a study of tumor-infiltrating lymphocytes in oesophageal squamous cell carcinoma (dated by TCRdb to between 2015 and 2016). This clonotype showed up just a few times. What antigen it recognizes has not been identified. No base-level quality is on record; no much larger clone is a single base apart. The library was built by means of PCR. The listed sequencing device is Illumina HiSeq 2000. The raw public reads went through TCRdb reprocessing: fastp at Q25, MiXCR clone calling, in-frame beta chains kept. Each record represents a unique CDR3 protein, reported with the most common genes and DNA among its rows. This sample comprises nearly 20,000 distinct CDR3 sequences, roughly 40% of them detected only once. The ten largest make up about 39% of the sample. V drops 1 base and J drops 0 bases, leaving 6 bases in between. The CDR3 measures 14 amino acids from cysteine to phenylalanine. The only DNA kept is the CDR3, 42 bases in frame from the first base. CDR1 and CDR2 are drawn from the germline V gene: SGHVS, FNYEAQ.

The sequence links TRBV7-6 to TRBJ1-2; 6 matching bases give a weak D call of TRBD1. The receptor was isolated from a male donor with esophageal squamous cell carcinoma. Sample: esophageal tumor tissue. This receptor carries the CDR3 CASSLGTANYGYTF. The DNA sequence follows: TGTGCCAGCAGCTTAGGGACAGCTAACTATGGCTACACCTTC.